The sequence of this TCR beta chain was determined in a study of blood T cell repertoires in COVID-19. The method was immunoSEQ multiplex PCR; TCRdb's version includes in-frame clones alone and lacks a portion of them. Among some 250,000 clones listed, roughly 89% were seen once. V was pared by 5 bases and J by 1 base, with 14 bases of the junction left unmatched. CDR3 size: 17 residues. Per the germline V gene, CDR1 is SQVTM and CDR2 is ANQGSEA. This clone was detected only once. The TCR comes from a man aged 40-49 years who had recovered from COVID-19. The V gene is TRBV29-1, the J gene TRBJ2-5, with TRBD1 matching 9 bases. The sequenced sample consisted of PBMCs or T cells enriched from blood (not recorded which). CDR3 bases: TGCAGCGTTAGCGGACAGGGGCCAAGGGGGTTCCAAGAGACCCAGTACTTC. It specifies CSVSGQGPRGFQETQYF.